This is a list of T cell receptor beta chains from one sample in a study of blood T cell repertoires in COVID-19. The method was immunoSEQ multiplex PCR; TCRdb's version includes in-frame clones alone and lacks a portion of them. In the table there are roughly 45,000 clones, 75% to 80% of which are singletons. Specimen: peripheral blood. These receptor sequences come from a woman in her 70s with acute or convalescent COVID-19. CDR3s include the opening cysteine and the closing phenylalanine or tryptophan. D genes are given only for firm matches. Only part of the rows carry a size: once, few, many, or a class if the clone is expanded.

clone_size cdr3_length j_call v_call d_call cdr3_nt cdr3_aa
few 14 TRBJ1-1 TRBV11-3 NA TGTGCCAGCAGCTTAGGGGGCGAGAACACTGAAGCTTTCTTT CASSLGGENTEAFF
NA 14 TRBJ1-6 TRBV14 NA TGTGCCAGCAGCCAAGTTCATGGGGCCTCACCCCTCCACTTT CASSQVHGASPLHF
few 14 TRBJ2-3 TRBV7-3 TRBD2 TGTGCCAGCAGCGGGACTAGCGATTCCCATACGCAGTATTTT CASSGTSDSHTQYF
NA 13 TRBJ2-7 TRBV7-2 NA TGTGCCAGCAGCCTAGGGAACAGTTACGAGCAGTACTTC CASSLGNSYEQYF
NA 17 TRBJ2-2 TRBV7-7 TRBD2 TGTGCTAGCAGCCCCACCAGCGGGGGGTCGAACACCGGGGAGCTGTTTTTT CASSPTSGGSNTGELFF
once 12 TRBJ1-2 TRBV6-2/TRBV6-3 NA TGTGCCAGCAGTCCAGGGGATCGTGGCTACACCTTC CASSPGDRGYTF
NA 17 TRBJ1-1 TRBV9 TRBD1 TGTGCCAGCAGCCCCCTCATCGTAGGGGGCGGGGACACTGAAGCTTTCTTT CASSPLIVGGGDTEAFF
NA 15 TRBJ2-3 TRBV18 TRBD1 TGTGCCAGCTCACCGGACAGGACCCCCACAGATACGCAGTATTTT CASSPDRTPTDTQYF
NA 14 TRBJ1-4 TRBV10-1 NA TGCGCCAGCAGCGCGGGACGGTATAATGAAAAACTGTTTTTT CASSAGRYNEKLFF
few 14 TRBJ1-1 TRBV19 TRBD1 TGTGCCAGTAGGGAACAGGGGGAGAGGGCTGAAGCTTTCTTT CASREQGERAEAFF
NA 18 TRBJ2-2 TRBV7-3 TRBD2 TGTGCCAGCAGCCTCTACTCCATAGCGGGAGTCAACACCGGGGAGCTGTTTTTT CASSLYSIAGVNTGELFF
NA 14 TRBJ2-7 TRBV9 NA TGTGCCAGCAGCGTAGCGGACATCTCCTACGAGCAGTACTTC CASSVADISYEQYF
NA 14 TRBJ2-4 TRBV18 NA TGTGCCAGCTCACCACCTTCGACAGGAGACATTCAGTACTTC CASSPPSTGDIQYF
NA 13 TRBJ2-1 TRBV18 NA TGTGCCAGCTCTCCCCAGGGGTACAATGAGCAGTTCTTC CASSPQGYNEQFF
NA 15 TRBJ1-1 TRBV28 NA TGTGCCAGCGGACACCCCCGCACAGGGAACACTGAAGCTTTCTTT CASGHPRTGNTEAFF
few 15 TRBJ1-3 TRBV6-5 NA TGTGCCAGCACCTTCGGACACATCTCTGGAAACACCATATATTTT CASTFGHISGNTIYF
NA 15 TRBJ2-2 TRBV7-2 TRBD1 TGTGCCAGCAGTCGACAGGGGGCGAACACCGGGGAGCTGTTTTTT CASSRQGANTGELFF
NA 13 TRBJ1-6 TRBV19 NA TGTGCCAGTAGTGTAGCAAAAAATTCACCCCTCCACTTT CASSVAKNSPLHF
NA 15 TRBJ2-1 TRBV11-2 NA TGTGCCAGCAGCGGAAGACAGGTCCCTACAGGGGAGCAGTTCTTC CASSGRQVPTGEQFF
NA 15 TRBJ2-1 TRBV19 TRBD2 TGTGCCAGTAGTATTAGCGGGGGGGATTACAATGAGCAGTTCTTC CASSISGGDYNEQFF
NA 14 TRBJ1-4 TRBV6-6 TRBD1 TGTGCCAGCAGACCACAGGGGGCAGGAGAAAAACTGTTTTTT CASRPQGAGEKLFF
NA 15 TRBJ2-5 TRBV7-3 TRBD1 TGTGCCAGCAGCTCAGGGGGCGAGTTAGAAGAGACCCAGTACTTC CASSSGGELEETQYF
NA 15 TRBJ2-1 TRBV2 TRBD2 TGTGCCAGCAGTAAAGCTAGCGGGAGGGCGGATGAGCAGTTCTTC CASSKASGRADEQFF
NA 13 TRBJ2-7 TRBV7-2 NA TGTGCCAGCAGCTTAGAACCGAGATACGAGCAGTACTTC CASSLEPRYEQYF
once 15 TRBJ2-1 TRBV7-8 TRBD2 TGTGCCAGCAGCTTGACTAGCGTGATACCCAATGAGCAGTTCTTC CASSLTSVIPNEQFF
NA 14 TRBJ1-4 TRBV11-1 NA TGTGCCAGCAGCTTATTGGGAGAGGACGAAAAACTGTTTTTT CASSLLGEDEKLFF
NA 17 TRBJ2-1 TRBV7-6 TRBD2 TGTGCCAGCAGCGCCCGGACTAGCCGCCAGGGATACAATGAGCAGTTCTTC CASSARTSRQGYNEQFF
few 16 TRBJ2-1 TRBV9 NA TGTGCCAGCAGCTCTAGTCAGGGCTTTACTTCCGATGAGCAGTTCTTC CASSSSQGFTSDEQFF
NA 16 TRBJ1-6 TRBV27 NA TGTGCCAGCAGTCCCCTCGTGGGGGAGGGGGATTCACCCCTCCACTTT CASSPLVGEGDSPLHF